The clone carrying this TCR beta chain was counted at least ten times. Its specificity is not known. CDR1 and CDR2 from the germline V gene are MGHRA and YSYEKL. V dropped 0 bases and J dropped 11 bases, with 19 bases sitting between them. The CDR3 runs 16 residues. This entry comes from a study of CD8 T cells in ankylosing spondylitis. Regarding the study as a whole: Reported data indicate significant enrichment of disease-linked clones within matched ankylosing spondylitis synovial fluid. Among TCR beta sequences, a motif of eight highly homologous variants appeared characteristic of ankylosing spondylitis blood.

Making use of molecular barcodes, quantitative 5'-RACE generated TCR beta libraries. A single record per CDR3 protein comes from TCRdb applying MiXCR to the 5' RACE reads. The sample yields about 240,000 distinct CDR3 sequences, over 8.5% seen once. The sample taken for sequencing was blood, either unsorted or a sorted T cell fraction (not recorded which). The TCR sequence derives from a male donor with ankylosing spondylitis or in good health (not recorded which). This rearrangement joins TRBV4-1 to TRBJ1-4; D gene unclear. The CDR3 is CASSQDPEVTVGKLFF. The CDR3 DNA reads as TGCGCCAGCAGCCAAGATCCGGAAGTGACGGTTGGGAAACTGTTTTTT.